This TCR beta chain was sequenced in a study of T cell responses to AZD1222 COVID-19 vaccine. Study results and caveats: Most donors were white British and more were female, and clonal diversity was possibly underestimated.

This clone was detected only a few times. As yet, its antigen is unknown. V gave up 6 bases and J gave up 1 base, with 12 bases separating them. The CDR3 is 14 residues long. CDR1 and CDR2 from the germline V gene are KGHSH and LQKENI. Method: immunoSEQ multiplex PCR; TCRdb's copy keeps in-frame clones and lacks some. The data hold tens of thousands of clones, with around three quarters observed a single time. The V call is TRBV18, the J call TRBJ1-2, with a possible D match to TRBD1 (5 bases). This sequence originates from an adult in good health. This sample comprised peripheral blood, obtained on day 0 of AZD1222 vaccination. CDR3 nucleotide sequence: TGTGCCAGCTCGCCAGCAAGGGGTAACTATGGCTACACCTTC. It specifies CASSPARGNYGYTF.